This T cell receptor beta chain stems from a study of blood T cell repertoires in COVID-19. The ends lost 4 bases at V and 6 bases at J; junction bases unmatched: 11. CDR1 and CDR2 (germline): SGHAT, FQNNGV. This CDR3 comprises 16 residues. Sequenced by immunoSEQ multiplex PCR; TCRdb stores in-frame clones only, minus some. This sample carries approximately 230,000 clones, under 95% of them seen once, and the ten largest clones take around 1.8%. The chain is built from TRBV11-2 and TRBJ2-5, with 10 bases lining up with TRBD2. The receptor was isolated from a woman aged 18-29 years who had recovered from COVID-19. The sequenced sample consisted of PBMCs or T cells enriched from blood (not recorded which). CDR3 DNA: TGTGCCAGCAGCTCCACCGGGACTAGCGACGGGAAGACCCAGTACTTC. This sequence encodes CASSSTGTSDGKTQYF.